These T cell receptor beta chains were read from a single sample in a study of chemoradiotherapy in HPV16-positive cancers. The table came from immunoSEQ multiplex PCR; TCRdb's copy has only in-frame clones and leaves some out. The sample has approximately 20,000 clones, roughly 90% seen once; the top ten hold around 5.8%. The sample consisted of blood, taken from a patient who underwent chemoradiotherapy. These TCRs come from a human donor with HPV-associated anogenital cancer. CDR3s include the opening cysteine and the closing phenylalanine or tryptophan. D genes are given only for firm matches. Rows may omit the clone size; those that give it use once, few, many or a size class.

- | TRBJ2-5 | TRBV7-9 | - | CASSFLTYMARRGTQYF | TGTGCCAGCAGCTTCCTGACTTACATGGCGCGAAGAGGGACCCAGTACTTC
- | TRBJ2-7 | TRBV9 | - | CASSSNVLTGPGVATYEQYF | TGTGCCAGCTCCTCGAACGTCCTTACCGGGCCCGGAGTAGCGACCTACGAGCAGTACTTC
- | TRBJ2-2 | TRBV14 | - | CASSQVSLNTGELFF | TGTGCCAGCAGCCAAGTTAGTCTGAACACCGGGGAGCTGTTTTTT
- | TRBJ2-5 | TRBV7-2 | - | CASSSPRGFQETQYF | TGTGCCAGCAGCTCTCCTAGGGGATTCCAAGAGACCCAGTACTTC
- | TRBJ2-5 | TRBV5-1 | once | CASSTMPGPGETQYF | TGCGCCAGCAGCACGATGCCAGGGCCGGGAGAGACCCAGTACTTC
- | TRBJ1-1 | TRBV29-1 | few | CSVVGLMTNTEAFF | TGCAGCGTTGTTGGACTGATGACGAACACTGAAGCTTTCTTT
TRBD2 | TRBJ2-4 | TRBV7-2 | - | CASSLGGTSGGTSKNIQYF | TGTGCCAGCAGCTTAGGTGGGACTAGCGGGGGGACCTCCAAAAACATTCAGTACTTC
- | TRBJ2-5 | TRBV27 | - | CASAPTRTGETQYF | TGTGCCAGCGCCCCTACAAGGACGGGAGAGACCCAGTACTTC
- | TRBJ2-3 | TRBV6-1 | - | CASIRTFSTDTQYF | TGTGCCAGCATTCGGACGTTTAGCACAGATACGCAGTATTTT
- | TRBJ1-2 | TRBV30 | - | CAWSTNYGYTF | TGTGCCTGGAGTACAAACTATGGCTACACCTTC
TRBD2 | TRBJ2-7 | TRBV7-6 | - | CASSLIGSAGAYEQYF | TGTGCCAGCAGCTTAATCGGGTCGGCGGGGGCCTACGAGCAGTACTTC
- | TRBJ2-7 | TRBV6-1 | few | CASSGDNYEQYF | TGTGCCAGCAGTGGGGACAACTACGAGCAGTACTTC
- | TRBJ2-3 | TRBV20-1 | - | CSAELDTQYF | TGCAGTGCTGAATTAGATACGCAGTATTTT
TRBD2 | TRBJ2-3 | TRBV13 | - | CASKPGGPGLTDTQYF | TGTGCCAGCAAGCCGGGGGGGCCGGGTTTGACAGATACGCAGTATTTT
TRBD1 | TRBJ1-6 | TRBV27 | once | CASRKQGAVNSPLHF | TGTGCCAGCAGGAAACAGGGGGCGGTGAACTCACCCCTCCACTTT
- | TRBJ2-1 | TRBV19 | - | CASSIISYSSGLAYEQFF | TGTGCCAGTAGTATCATTAGTTACTCCTCTGGATTGGCCTATGAGCAGTTCTTC
- | TRBJ1-1 | TRBV14 | few | CASSQDKGREAFF | TGTGCCAGCAGCCAAGATAAGGGCCGTGAAGCTTTCTTT
TRBD1 | TRBJ1-3 | TRBV7-9 | - | CASSSALTGGSSGNTIYF | TGTGCCAGCAGCTCTGCCCTCACAGGGGGAAGCTCTGGAAACACCATATATTTT
- | TRBJ2-4 | TRBV7-9 | - | CASSTWTTLAKNIQYF | TGTGCCAGCAGCACGTGGACGACGCTAGCCAAAAACATTCAGTACTTC
- | TRBJ1-1 | TRBV28 | once | CARPPELRPTTGTAGAPEAFF | TGTGCCAGGCCACCGGAACTGCGCCCGACCACCGGAACTGCGGGGGCCCCTGAAGCTTTCTTT
TRBD1 | TRBJ2-1 | TRBV27 | - | CASRRDRGPYNEQFF | TGTGCCAGCAGGCGAGACAGGGGTCCATACAATGAGCAGTTCTTC
TRBD1 | TRBJ1-5 | TRBV19 | - | CASSPTGTDNQPQHF | TGTGCCAGTAGTCCGACCGGGACAGATAATCAGCCCCAGCATTTT
TRBD1 | TRBJ1-1 | TRBV28 | - | CASPRDSASGWNTEAFF | TGTGCCAGCCCCCGGGACAGTGCTTCGGGGTGGAACACTGAAGCTTTCTTT
TRBD2 | TRBJ2-3 | TRBV10-2 | - | CASSIGLALPDTQYF | TGCGCCAGCAGTATTGGACTAGCCTTGCCAGATACGCAGTATTTT
- | TRBJ1-1 | TRBV6-1 | - | CASSDIAQEDTEAFF | TGTGCCAGCAGTGACATCGCCCAGGAGGACACTGAAGCTTTCTTT
- | TRBJ1-2 | TRBV19 | - | CASNGAAYGYTF | TGTGCCAGTAACGGGGCAGCGTATGGCTACACCTTC
- | TRBJ1-1 | TRBV5-5 | few | CASSLATGNTEAFF | TGTGCCAGCAGCTTGGCGACAGGGAACACTGAAGCTTTCTTT
- | TRBJ1-2 | TRBV20-1 | - | CSAVTDGYTF | TGCAGTGCTGTTACAGATGGCTACACCTTC
TRBD2 | TRBJ2-1 | TRBV7-3 | - | CASSLNSGGGAYNEQFF | TGTGCCAGCAGCTTAAACTCGGGCGGGGGGGCCTACAATGAGCAGTTCTTC